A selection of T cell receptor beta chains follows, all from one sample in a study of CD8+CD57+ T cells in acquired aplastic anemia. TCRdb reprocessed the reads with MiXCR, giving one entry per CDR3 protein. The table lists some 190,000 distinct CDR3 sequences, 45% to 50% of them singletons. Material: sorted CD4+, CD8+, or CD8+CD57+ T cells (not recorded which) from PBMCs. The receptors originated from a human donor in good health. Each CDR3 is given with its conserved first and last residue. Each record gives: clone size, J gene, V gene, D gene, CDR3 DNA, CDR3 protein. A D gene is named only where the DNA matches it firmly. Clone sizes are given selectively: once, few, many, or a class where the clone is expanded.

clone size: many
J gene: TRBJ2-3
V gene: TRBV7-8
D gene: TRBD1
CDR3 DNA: TGTGCCAGCAGCTTAGGGACAGGGGAACGGGACACAGATACGCAGTATTTT
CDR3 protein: CASSLGTGERDTDTQYF

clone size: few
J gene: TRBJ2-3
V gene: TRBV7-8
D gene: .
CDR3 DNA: TGTGCGACGGGACCCCATATGGCAGATACGCAGTATTTT
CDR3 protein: CATGPHMADTQYF

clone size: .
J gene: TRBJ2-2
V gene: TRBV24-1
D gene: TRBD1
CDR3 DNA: TGTGCCACCAGTGATGGCAGGGGGCCCACCGGGGAGCTGTTTTTT
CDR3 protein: CATSDGRGPTGELFF

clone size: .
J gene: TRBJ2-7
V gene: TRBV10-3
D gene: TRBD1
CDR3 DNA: TGTGCCATCAGTGAGCCGGGACAGGGGGCCGACGAGCAGTACTTC
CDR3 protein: CAISEPGQGADEQYF

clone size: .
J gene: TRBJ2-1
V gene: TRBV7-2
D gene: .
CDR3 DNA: TGTGCCAGCAGCTATCAGGGAGGCAATGAGCAGTTCTTC
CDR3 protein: CASSYQGGNEQFF

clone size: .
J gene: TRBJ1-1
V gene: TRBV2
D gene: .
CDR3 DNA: TGTGCCAGCAGCTTACGGGGGTCGAAAGCTTTCTTT
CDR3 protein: CASSLRGSKAFF

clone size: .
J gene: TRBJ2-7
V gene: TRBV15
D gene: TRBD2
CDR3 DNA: TGTGCCACCAGCAGAGAAACTAGCGGGGGAGCCTACGAGCAGTACTTC
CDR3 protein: CATSRETSGGAYEQYF

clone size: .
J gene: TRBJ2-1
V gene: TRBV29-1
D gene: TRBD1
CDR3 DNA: TGCAGCGTTGAAAGGGACAGGGTGAATGAGCAGTTCTTC
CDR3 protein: CSVERDRVNEQFF

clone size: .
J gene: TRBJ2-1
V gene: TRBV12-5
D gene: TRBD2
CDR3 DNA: TGTGCTAGTGGTTTGGGGACTAGCGGGAGGCGTAATGAGCAGTTCTTC
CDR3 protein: CASGLGTSGRRNEQFF

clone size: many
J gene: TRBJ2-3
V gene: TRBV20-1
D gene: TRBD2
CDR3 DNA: TGCAGTGCTCCGGGACTAGCGGGAATGAATACGCAGTATTTT
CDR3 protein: CSAPGLAGMNTQYF

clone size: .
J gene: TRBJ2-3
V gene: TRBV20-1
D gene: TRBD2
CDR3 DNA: TGCAGTGCCAGAGCGCCAGCGGGAGCAACAGATACGCAGTATTTT
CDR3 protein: CSARAPAGATDTQYF

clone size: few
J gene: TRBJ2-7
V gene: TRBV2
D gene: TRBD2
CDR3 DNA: TGTGCCAGCAGGCAGGCGGGACTAGCGAGTGAGCAGTACTTC
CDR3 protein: CASRQAGLASEQYF

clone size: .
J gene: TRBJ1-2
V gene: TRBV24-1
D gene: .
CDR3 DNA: TGTGCCACCAGTGAGGGGAATGGCTACACCTTC
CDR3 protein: CATSEGNGYTF

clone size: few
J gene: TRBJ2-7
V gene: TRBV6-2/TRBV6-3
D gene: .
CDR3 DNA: TGTGCCAGCCAGACCCAGGGGAGATACGAGCAGTACTTC
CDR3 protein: CASQTQGRYEQYF

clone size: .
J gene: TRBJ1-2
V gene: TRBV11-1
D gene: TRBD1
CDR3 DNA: TGTGCCAGCAGCTCCACCAGCACAGGGGAGCACTATGGCTACACCTTC
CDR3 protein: CASSSTSTGEHYGYTF

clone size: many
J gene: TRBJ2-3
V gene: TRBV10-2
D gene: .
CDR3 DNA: TGCGCCACTAACGGACATATGGATTTTAGCACAGATACGCAGTATTTT
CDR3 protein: CATNGHMDFSTDTQYF

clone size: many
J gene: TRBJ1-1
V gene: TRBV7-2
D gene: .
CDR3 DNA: TGTGCCAGCAGTCCCACGTACACTGAAGCTTTCTTT
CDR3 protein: CASSPTYTEAFF

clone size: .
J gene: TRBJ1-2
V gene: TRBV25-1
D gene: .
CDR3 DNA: TGTGCCAGCAGTGACCCTAACCCATCTAACTATGGCTACACCTTC
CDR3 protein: CASSDPNPSNYGYTF

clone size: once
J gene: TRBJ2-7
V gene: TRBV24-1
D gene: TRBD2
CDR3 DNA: TGTGCCACCGAGACTAGCCGTGGGGAGCAGTACTTC
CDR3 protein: CATETSRGEQYF

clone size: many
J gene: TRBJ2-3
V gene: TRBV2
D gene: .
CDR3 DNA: TGTGCCAGCAGTAACCAGGGGCGCACAGATACGCAGTATTTT
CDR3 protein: CASSNQGRTDTQYF